This T cell receptor (beta chain) was sequenced during a study of cytomegalovirus exposure and HLA in healthy donors. Whole-study findings and limits: Most TCR sequences were rare, but some public TCRs occurred in many donors. Cytomegalovirus association was listed for 164 TCR beta chains. A later analysis showed HLA-associated TCR beta chains outstripping equally common others in clonal expansion.

PCR employed 60 Vbeta and 13 Jbeta primers. Sequencing used immunoSEQ multiplex PCR; TCRdb keeps in-frame clones, though not all of them. The sample records roughly 150,000 clones, roughly three quarters being singletons. Turning to this clone: Antigen unknown.

V lost 2 bases to trimming and J lost 5 bases; unmatched junction nucleotides: 8. The CDR3 length is 15 residues. Germline-derived CDR1 and CDR2 are SGHDT and YYEEEE. The sample comprised PBMCs. The receptor's source is a woman aged 40 to 55 in good health and CMV-seronegative. The rearrangement joins TRBV5-6 to TRBJ2-5, with 8 bases that match TRBD2. CDR3 sequence (DNA): TGTGCCAGCAGCTTCGTTGGACTAGCTGGCGAGACCCAGTACTTC. Its protein is CASSFVGLAGETQYF.